Following are 27 T cell receptor beta chains from one sample sequenced in a study of shared clonotypes between healthy human individuals. Libraries were prepared by immunoSEQ multiplex PCR; TCRdb keeps only in-frame clonotypes and omits some of them. In the table there are roughly 400,000 clones, roughly 96% of which are singletons. The sequencing input was memory CD8+ T cells sorted from blood. Sample subset: CD45RO+ cells pooled with CCR7-negative TemRA cells. These receptors all come from a young man in good health.

The chain combines TRBV10-3 with TRBJ2-5; 9 bases agree with TRBD2. V shed 6 bases and J 4 bases; nucleotides not matched to a gene: 9. The length of the CDR3 is 15 residues. CDR1 and CDR2 from the germline V gene are ENHRY and SYGVKD. CDR3 in amino acids: CAIRTGTSSGETQYF. Here the CDR3 DNA reads TGTGCCATCAGGACCGGGACTAGCTCGGGAGAGACCCAGTACTTC.

The chain combines TRBV7-2 with TRBJ2-5; 9 positions match TRBD2. The end of the DNA fits TRBJ2-7 better, so the J call may be wrong. CDR1 is SGHTA, CDR2 FQGNSA, per germline. The CDR3 loop spans 17 amino acids. CDR3 bases: TGTGCCAGCAGCTTAGGGGGCTGGACTAGCGATGCCTACGAGCAGTACTTC. It codes for CASSLGGWTSDAYEQYF.

Points on this clone: This CDR3 is also generated by other DNA sequences in the sample. This chain uses TRBV2 with TRBJ2-1; D not resolved. Trimming stripped 1 base from V and 0 bases from J, with 7 bases between. Germline lookup yields CDR1 SNHLY and CDR2 FYNNEI. CDR3 size: 15 residues. The CDR3: CASSEDLSSYNEQFF. CDR3 coding DNA: TGTGCCAGCAGTGAAGACTTAAGCTCCTACAATGAGCAGTTCTTC.

The V gene is TRBV28, the J gene TRBJ1-2; 8 bases fit TRBD1. Trimming removed 6 bases from V and 5 bases from J; junction bases left unmatched: 5. Germline CDR1 and CDR2: MDHEN and SYDVKM. CDR3 length equals 13 residues. The DNA of the CDR3 is TGTGCCAGCAGCCGACAGGGGAGGTATGGCTACACCTTC. It codes for CASSRQGRYGYTF.

This chain connects TRBV6-5 to TRBJ1-6; 9 positions agree with TRBD1. The V and J ends lost 2 bases and 7 bases, in that order; junction bases with no gene match: 6. CDR3 size: 16 residues. Germline V CDR1 and CDR2: MNHEY, SVGAGI. The CDR3 region is CASSYRPGQGNSPLHF. The CDR3 bases are TGTGCCAGCAGTTACAGGCCGGGACAGGGAAATTCACCCCTCCACTTT.

V and J are TRBV19 and TRBJ2-7, with 8 bases that match TRBD1. The J segment lost 6 bases and the V segment lost 4 bases, leaving 5 bases of the junction unmatched. The CDR3 covers 13 residues. CDR1 and CDR2 from the germline V gene are LNHDA and SQIVND (reference sequence). The CDR3 here is CASSRTGISEQYF. The CDR3 coding sequence is TGTGCCAGTAGTAGGACAGGGATCTCCGAGCAGTACTTC.

This chain joins TRBV14 and TRBJ2-1; the match to TRBD2 covers 7 bases. This CDR3 is built from 14 residues. V shed 6 bases and J 0 bases; nucleotides not matched to a gene: 2. Germline V gene lookup returns CDR1 SGHDN and CDR2 FVKESK. CDR3 nucleotide sequence: TGTGCCAGCAGGCGGACTAGCTCCTACAATGAGCAGTTCTTC. Translated, it gives CASRRTSSYNEQFF.

V gene TRBV7-9 combines with J gene TRBJ1-4, with no clear D. CDR1 SEHNR and CDR2 FQNEAQ come from the germline V gene (reference sequence). Trimming stripped 0 bases from V and 7 bases from J, with 9 bases between. CDR3 length: 14 amino acids. Here the CDR3 DNA reads TGTGCCAGCAGCTTAGCTGGCGTTTTTGAAAAACTGTTTTTT. Translation: CASSLAGVFEKLFF.

The gene calls are TRBV6-6 and TRBJ2-5; 10 bases fit TRBD2. V was clipped by 4 bases and J by 1 base; unmatched bases: 6. Germline V gene data show CDR1 as MNHNY and CDR2 as SVGAGI (reference sequence). The CDR3 runs 16 residues. The CDR3 loop is CASSLPSGRGQETQYF. In nucleotides, the CDR3 is TGTGCCAGCAGTTTACCTAGCGGGAGAGGCCAAGAGACCCAGTACTTC.

The chain links TRBV6-5 to TRBJ1-5; unclear D gene. Per the germline V gene, CDR1 is MNHEY and CDR2 is SVGAGI. V was pared by 5 bases and J by 4 bases, with 12 bases between. The CDR3 is 14 residues long. CDR3 loop: CASSRTSLNQPQHF. The CDR3 coding sequence is TGTGCCAGCAGTCGGACGAGCCTTAATCAGCCCCAGCATTTT.

J is TRBJ1-2 and V is TRBV30; possible D gene TRBD1, 6 bases. Germline-derived CDR1 and CDR2 are GTSNPN and SVGIG (reference sequence). The CDR3 is 15 amino acids. With 0 bases removed from V and 5 bases from J, the gap between germline ends came to 16 bases. This CDR3 reads CAWSVLGGRGYGYTF. The CDR3 region has the DNA TGTGCCTGGAGTGTACTCGGGGGGCGCGGGTATGGCTACACCTTC.

The chain uses TRBV2 and TRBJ1-5, with a tentative D call TRBD1 (6 bases). Per the germline V gene, CDR1 is SNHLY and CDR2 is FYNNEI. V lost 2 bases and J 6 bases, leaving 14 bases between the germline ends. The CDR3 spans 15 residues. In DNA, the CDR3 is TGTGCCAGCAGTGAATCGGTGACAGGCTCTCAGCCCCAGCATTTT. Translating it yields CASSESVTGSQPQHF.

This sequence joins TRBV2 and TRBJ1-5; the D gene is possibly TRBD1 (6 bases). V lost 8 bases and J lost 3, with 14 bases in between. CDR1 is SNHLY and CDR2 is FYNNEI in the germline V gene. This CDR3 region has 14 residues. The CDR3 loop is CASSADRLNQPQHF. The CDR3 DNA is TGTGCCAGCTCGGCGGACAGACTCAATCAGCCCCAGCATTTT. The full variable domain, in which reference TRBV2 and TRBJ1-5 provide the parts outside the CDR3, is EPEVTQTPSHQVTQMGQEVILRCVPISNHLYFYWYRQILGQKVEFLVSFYNNEISEKSEIFDDQFSVERPDGSNFTLKIRSTKLEDSAMYFCASSADRLNQPQHFGDGTRLSIL.

The chain joins TRBV28 to TRBJ1-5; D gene ambiguous. CDR3 length: 12 amino acids. V was trimmed by 6 bases and J by 5 bases, leaving 8 bases between them. From germline, CDR1 is MDHEN and CDR2 SYDVKM. CDR3 loop: CASREGHQPQHF. Here the CDR3 DNA reads TGTGCCAGCAGAGAGGGCCATCAGCCCCAGCATTTT.

A note on this clone: The sample carries other DNA sequences with the same CDR3. This chain uses TRBV30 with TRBJ2-7; 13 bases match TRBD2. In germline, CDR1 is GTSNPN, CDR2 SVGIG (reference sequence). This CDR3 comprises 14 residues. V gave up 1 base and J gave up 3 bases; unmatched junction bases: 0. CDR3 nucleotide sequence: TGTGCCTGGAGTGGGACTAGCGGGAGCTACGAGCAGTACTTC. It encodes CAWSGTSGSYEQYF.

The sample holds a few counts of this clone. The J gene is TRBJ1-1, the V gene TRBV30, with TRBD1 identical over 7 bases. V dropped 2 bases and J dropped 11; count of bases not matched to a gene: 8. This CDR3 has 12 amino acids. Germline V gene data show CDR1 as GTSNPN and CDR2 as SVGIG (reference sequence). The CDR3, as DNA: TGTGCCTGGAGTACAGGGGACAGTCGGGCTTTCTTT. Translated, it gives CAWSTGDSRAFF.

The chain is built from TRBV15 and TRBJ1-5; 8 nucleotides agree with TRBD1. J gave up 7 bases and V 0 bases, and 5 bases lay outside the gene matches. In germline, CDR1 is LNHNV, CDR2 YYDKDF (reference sequence). This CDR3 has 15 amino acids. CDR3 bases: TGTGCCACCAGCAGAGATTTGGACAGGGAACAGCCCCAGCATTTT. Protein product: CATSRDLDREQPQHF.

The chain has TRBV2 and TRBJ1-1, with 7 nucleotides matching TRBD1. CDR1 is SNHLY, CDR2 FYNNEI, per germline. The J segment lost 1 base and the V segment lost 9 bases, leaving 2 bases of the junction unmatched. CDR3 length: 12 residues. In nucleotides, the CDR3 is TGTGCCAGAAGGACAGGGAACACTGAAGCTTTCTTT. Protein product: CARRTGNTEAFF.

The CDR3 region has the DNA TGTGCCATCAGTGATGGACAGATATTTGGAGGGGGGGCCAACGTCCTGACTTTC. Its protein is CAISDGQIFGGGANVLTF. The gene calls are TRBV10-3 and TRBJ2-6; TRBD1 or TRBD2 may be the D gene (6 bases each). V lost 3 bases and J 4 bases, leaving 19 bases between the germline ends. This CDR3 is built from 18 residues. Germline V gives CDR1 ENHRY, CDR2 SYGVKD.

The V gene is TRBV2, the J gene TRBJ2-7, with D maybe TRBD1 (6 bases). The length of the CDR3 is 15 residues. The V gene lost 6 bases and the J gene lost 0 bases, with 15 bases spanning the gap. Germline CDR1 and CDR2: SNHLY and FYNNEI. CDR3 residues: CASREDSAYSYEQYF. Here the CDR3 DNA reads TGTGCCAGCAGGGAGGACAGTGCTTACTCCTACGAGCAGTACTTC.

The rearrangement joins TRBV30 to TRBJ1-3, with D unresolved. In germline, CDR1 is GTSNPN, CDR2 SVGIG (reference sequence). V gave up 0 bases and J gave up 0 bases, with 12 bases separating them. CDR3 size: 16 residues. The CDR3 bases are TGTGCCTGGAGTGTAAAAATTTCGTCCTCTGGAAACACCATATATTTT. Encoded protein: CAWSVKISSSGNTIYF.

The CDR3 coding sequence is TGTGCCAGCTCACCACGGGAAGGCGCGAACACTGAAGCTTTCTTT. Protein: CASSPREGANTEAFF. The chain joins TRBV18 to TRBJ1-1; D is undetermined. CDR1 and CDR2 (germline): KGHSH, LQKENI. The CDR3 consists of 15 residues. The ends were cut back, 1 base at V and 1 base at J, with 10 bases in the middle.

This rearrangement joins TRBV4-1 to TRBJ2-5, with TRBD2 matching over 7 bases. Per the germline V gene, CDR1 is MGHRA and CDR2 is YSYEKL. With V trimmed by 0 bases and J by 0 bases, 1 base remained unmatched. This CDR3 contains 15 residues. The CDR3 DNA follows: TGCGCCAGCAGCCAAGATAGCGGGTACCAAGAGACCCAGTACTTC. Protein sequence: CASSQDSGYQETQYF.

This clone has just one count. The chain carries TRBV29-1 and TRBJ1-1, with a weak D call TRBD1 (5 bases). Germline V gene data show CDR1 as SQVTM and CDR2 as ANQGSEA. The CDR3 has 13 residues. V was cut by 6 bases and J by 7 bases, with 18 bases left in between. The CDR3 loop reads CSVDSTLGLEAFF. Written as DNA, the CDR3 is TGCAGCGTGGACTCGACCCTGGGGCTTGAAGCTTTCTTT.

In DNA, the CDR3 is TGCGCCAGCAGCTTCGGGGGGGCGCGAGAGACCCAGTACTTC. Its protein is CASSFGGARETQYF. The rearrangement uses TRBV5-1 and TRBJ2-5, with 8 bases fitting TRBD2. Per germline, CDR1 SGHRS and CDR2 YFSETQ. After removal of 2 bases from V and 4 bases from J, the junction contained 4 bases not matched to a gene. The CDR3 length is 14 residues.

The chain combines TRBV6-5 with TRBJ2-5; 10 bases are shared with TRBD1. Trimming at V came to 0 bases and at J to 6 bases, leaving 4 bases not matched to a gene. The CDR3 spans 15 residues. Germline CDR1 reads MNHEY; CDR2 reads SVGAGI. CDR3 bases: TGTGCCAGCAGTTACTCGACAGGGGGCAGGAAGACCCAGTACTTC. Amino acid sequence: CASSYSTGGRKTQYF.

The chain uses TRBV2 and TRBJ1-5; D may be TRBD1 (6 bases). V was clipped by 5 bases and J by 1 base, with 18 bases between them. From germline, CDR1 is SNHLY and CDR2 FYNNEI. This CDR3 is built from 17 residues. Here the CDR3 reads CASSRGPGARSNQPQHF. Written as DNA, the CDR3 is TGTGCCAGCAGTCGAGGACCGGGGGCGAGGAGCAATCAGCCCCAGCATTTT.